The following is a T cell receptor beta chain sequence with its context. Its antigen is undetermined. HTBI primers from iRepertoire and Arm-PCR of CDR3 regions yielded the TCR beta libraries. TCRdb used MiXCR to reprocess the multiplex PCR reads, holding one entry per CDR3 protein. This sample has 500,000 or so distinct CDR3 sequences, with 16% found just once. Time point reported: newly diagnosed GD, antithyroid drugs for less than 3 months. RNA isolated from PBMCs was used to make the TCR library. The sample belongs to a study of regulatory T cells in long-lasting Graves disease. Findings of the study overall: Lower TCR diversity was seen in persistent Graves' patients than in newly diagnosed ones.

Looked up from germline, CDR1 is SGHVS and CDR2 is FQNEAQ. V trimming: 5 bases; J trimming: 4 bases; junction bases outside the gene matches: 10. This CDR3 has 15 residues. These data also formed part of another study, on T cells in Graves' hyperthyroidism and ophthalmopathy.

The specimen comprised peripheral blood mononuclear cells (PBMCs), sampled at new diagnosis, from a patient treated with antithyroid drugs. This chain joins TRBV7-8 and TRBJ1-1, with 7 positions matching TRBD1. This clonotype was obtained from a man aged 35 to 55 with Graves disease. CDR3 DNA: TGTGCCAGCAGCATCAACAGGGGAAGGGGCACTGAAGCTTTCTTT. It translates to CASSINRGRGTEAFF. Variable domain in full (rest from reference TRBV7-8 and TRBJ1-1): GAGVSQSPRYKVAKRGQDVALRCDPISGHVSLFWYQQALGQGPEFLTYFQNEAQLDKSGLPSDRFFAERPEGSVSTLKIQRTQQEDSAVYLCASSINRGRGTEAFFGQGTRLTVV.